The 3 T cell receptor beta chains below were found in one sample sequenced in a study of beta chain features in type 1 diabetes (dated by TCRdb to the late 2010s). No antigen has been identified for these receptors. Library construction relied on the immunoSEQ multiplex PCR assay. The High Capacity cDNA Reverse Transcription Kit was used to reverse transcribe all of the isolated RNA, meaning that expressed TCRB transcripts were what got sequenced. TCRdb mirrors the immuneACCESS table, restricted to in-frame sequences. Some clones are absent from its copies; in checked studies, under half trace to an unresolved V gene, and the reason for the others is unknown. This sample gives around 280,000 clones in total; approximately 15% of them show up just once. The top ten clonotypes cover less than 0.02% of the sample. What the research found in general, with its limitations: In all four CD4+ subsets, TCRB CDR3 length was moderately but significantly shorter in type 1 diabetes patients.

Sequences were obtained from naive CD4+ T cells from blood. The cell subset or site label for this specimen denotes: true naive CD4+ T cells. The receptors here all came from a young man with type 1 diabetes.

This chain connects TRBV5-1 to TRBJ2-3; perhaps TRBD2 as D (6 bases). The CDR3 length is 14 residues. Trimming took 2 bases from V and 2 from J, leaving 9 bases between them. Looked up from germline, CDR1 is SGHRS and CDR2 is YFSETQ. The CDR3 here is CASSLGGVTDTQYF. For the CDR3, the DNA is TGCGCCAGCAGCTTAGGAGGGGTCACAGATACGCAGTATTTT.

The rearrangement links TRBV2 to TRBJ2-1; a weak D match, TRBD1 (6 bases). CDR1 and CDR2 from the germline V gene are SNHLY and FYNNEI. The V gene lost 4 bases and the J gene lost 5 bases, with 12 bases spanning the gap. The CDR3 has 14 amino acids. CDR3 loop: CASSVQGIDNEQFF. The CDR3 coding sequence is TGTGCCAGCAGTGTACAGGGAATTGACAATGAGCAGTTCTTC.

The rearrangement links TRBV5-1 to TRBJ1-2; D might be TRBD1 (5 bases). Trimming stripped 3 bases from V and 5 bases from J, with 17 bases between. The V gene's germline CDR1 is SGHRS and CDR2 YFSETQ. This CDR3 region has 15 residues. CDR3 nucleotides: TGCGCCAGCAGCTCCACGGGGGGAGGACTATATGGCTACACCTTC. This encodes CASSSTGGGLYGYTF. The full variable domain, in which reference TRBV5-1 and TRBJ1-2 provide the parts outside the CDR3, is KAGVTQTPRYLIKTRGQQVTLSCSPISGHRSVSWYQQTPGQGLQFLFEYFSETQRNKGNFPGRFSGRQFSNSRSEMNVSTLELGDSALYLCASSSTGGGLYGYTFGSGTRLTVV.